The rows below give T cell receptor beta chains drawn from one sample of a study of neoadjuvant anti-PD-1 for oral cavity cancer. The method was immunoSEQ multiplex PCR; TCRdb's version includes in-frame clones alone and lacks a portion of them. The sample contains approximately 9,400 clones, approximately 72% of which appear only once. The input for sequencing was PBMCs, taken after nivolumab (anti-PD-1) treatment. The receptor source for this set is a person aged 35 to 85 with oral cavity squamous cell carcinoma. CDR3s include the opening cysteine and the closing phenylalanine or tryptophan. The order of the fields is V gene, D gene, J gene, clone size, CDR3 protein, CDR3 DNA. A D gene is named only where the DNA matches it firmly. Size is omitted from some rows. Given values are once, few, many or a class for expanded clones.

TRBV7-8	-	TRBJ2-7	once	CASSLGQPPYEQYF	TGTGCCAGCAGCTTAGGGCAGCCCCCCTACGAGCAGTACTTC
TRBV1	-	TRBJ1-5	-	CTSSHKDRVLGNQPQHF	TGCACCAGCAGCCACAAGGACAGGGTGTTGGGGAATCAGCCCCAGCATTTT
TRBV6-5	-	TRBJ1-2	-	CASSYSREPYGYTF	TGTGCCAGCAGTTACTCGCGGGAGCCCTATGGCTACACCTTC
TRBV6-4	TRBD1	TRBJ2-2	-	CASRGQDTGELFF	TGTGCCAGCAGAGGACAGGACACCGGGGAGCTGTTTTTT
TRBV6-1	-	TRBJ1-6	few	CASTSGMGNSPLHF	TGTGCCAGCACTTCAGGGATGGGCAATTCACCCCTCCACTTT
TRBV14	-	TRBJ1-3	-	CASSQDFWPDPLNTIYF	TGTGCCAGCAGCCAAGATTTCTGGCCAGATCCTTTAAACACCATATATTTT
TRBV13	TRBD1	TRBJ1-6	-	CASSSLRQGVYNSPLHF	TGTGCCAGCAGCTCGCTAAGACAGGGGGTTTACAATTCACCCCTCCACTTT
TRBV6-1	-	TRBJ1-5	-	CASGGVSNNQSQHF	TGTGCCAGCGGGGGGGTTTCCAACAATCAGTCCCAGCATTTT
TRBV5-1	TRBD2	TRBJ2-3	-	CASSGTSGWGTDTQYF	TGCGCCAGCTCGGGAACTAGCGGGTGGGGCACAGATACGCAGTATTTT
TRBV6-6	-	TRBJ1-2	-	CASSYSRFGTSGYTF	TGTGCCAGCAGTTACTCGCGATTTGGGACAAGTGGCTACACCTTC
TRBV6-1	TRBD2	TRBJ2-3	-	CASSEVGRAEGTQYF	TGTGCCAGCAGTGAAGTCGGGAGGGCCGAGGGTACGCAGTATTTT
TRBV14	TRBD2	TRBJ2-7	-	CASSPTSGGYEQYF	TGTGCCAGCAGTCCAACTAGCGGGGGATACGAGCAGTACTTC
TRBV6-5	TRBD1	TRBJ2-7	-	CASRMGTGVEQYF	TGTGCCAGCAGAATGGGAACAGGGGTCGAGCAGTACTTC
TRBV5-1	-	TRBJ1-4	-	CASSLTAAINEKLFF	TGCGCCAGCAGCTTGACGGCAGCCATCAATGAAAAACTGTTTTTT
TRBV7-7	-	TRBJ2-2	-	CASPEPNTGELFF	TGTGCTAGCCCGGAGCCGAACACCGGGGAGCTGTTTTTT
TRBV11-2	TRBD1	TRBJ1-2	-	CASSPSGQRSYGYTF	TGTGCCAGCAGCCCGTCGGGACAGCGATCTTATGGCTACACCTTC
TRBV6-1	-	TRBJ1-5	-	CASSEAYSNQPQHF	TGTGCCAGCAGTGAAGCCTATAGCAATCAGCCCCAGCATTTT
TRBV5-8	TRBD1	TRBJ2-1	-	CASRTGSYNEQFF	TGTGCCAGCAGGACAGGGTCCTACAATGAGCAGTTCTTC
TRBV10-1	-	TRBJ2-7	once	CASSESTGYEQYF	TGCGCCAGCAGTGAGTCGACTGGTTACGAGCAGTACTTC
TRBV9	TRBD1	TRBJ1-1	-	CASSSQGAGKAEAFF	TGTGCCAGCAGCTCCCAGGGGGCAGGGAAAGCTGAAGCTTTCTTT
TRBV20-1	-	TRBJ2-5	-	CSAVGGTQYF	TGCAGTGCCGTTGGGGGGACCCAGTACTTC
TRBV7-9	-	TRBJ2-7	-	CASSPGAYEQYF	TGTGCCAGCAGCCCTGGCGCTTACGAGCAGTACTTC
TRBV2	-	TRBJ2-1	-	CASRRQSSYNEQFF	TGTGCCAGCCGACGACAGAGCTCCTACAATGAGCAGTTCTTC
TRBV9	-	TRBJ1-1	-	CASSVGTPTAEAFF	TGTGCCAGCAGCGTCGGGACTCCAACGGCTGAAGCTTTCTTT
TRBV4-1	TRBD2	TRBJ2-3	-	CASSLRKASGTSTDTQYF	TGCGCCAGCAGCCTCCGGAAGGCTAGCGGCACTAGCACAGATACGCAGTATTTT
TRBV5-8	TRBD1	TRBJ2-7	-	CASSLGQGRNEQYF	TGTGCCAGCAGCTTAGGACAGGGAAGAAACGAGCAGTACTTC
TRBV4-1	TRBD2	TRBJ2-5	-	CASSQTTSGRWETQYF	TGCGCCAGCAGCCAAACGACTAGCGGGAGATGGGAGACCCAGTACTTC
TRBV6-5	TRBD1	TRBJ1-1	-	CASSYGDRGGTEAFF	TGTGCCAGCAGTTACGGGGACAGGGGAGGAACTGAAGCTTTCTTT
TRBV5-1	TRBD2	TRBJ2-3	-	CASGLGLAGGPPYF	TGCGCCAGCGGTCTTGGACTAGCGGGAGGGCCTCCGTATTTT
TRBV6-1	TRBD2	TRBJ2-2	-	CASKTSGDTGELFF	TGTGCCAGCAAGACTAGCGGTGACACCGGGGAGCTGTTTTTT
TRBV5-8	TRBD1	TRBJ1-5	-	CASSFMPPGQGRNQPQHF	TGTGCCAGCAGCTTCATGCCACCCGGACAGGGCCGCAATCAGCCCCAGCATTTT
TRBV7-2	TRBD1	TRBJ2-7	few	CASSPRTGVSYEQYF	TGTGCCAGCAGCCCACGGACAGGGGTAAGCTACGAGCAGTACTTC
TRBV2	TRBD1	TRBJ1-2	few	CASSSTGANYGYTF	TGTGCCAGCAGTTCTACAGGGGCTAACTATGGCTACACCTTC
TRBV2	TRBD1	TRBJ2-5	few	CASSADRAVRETQYF	TGTGCCAGCAGTGCTGACAGGGCAGTACGAGAGACCCAGTACTTC
TRBV2	TRBD1	TRBJ1-5	few	CATHPDGTAGQPQHF	TGTGCCACCCACCCTGACGGGACAGCGGGGCAGCCCCAGCATTTT